Each of the 22 T cell receptor beta chains below was sequenced from the same sample in a study of T cell changes during pregnancy in multiple sclerosis. Repertoires were generated with immunoSEQ multiplex PCR, while TCRdb's copy carries only in-frame clones and drops some. The sample lists over 30,000 clones, 90% to 95% seen once, with about 0.34% in the top ten. The sample here was CD4+ T cells from peripheral blood mononuclear cells, taken after pregnancy. The receptors were gathered from a female donor with multiple sclerosis, enrolled in a pregnancy study.

The chain links TRBV11-2 to TRBJ2-3, with 11 bases identical to TRBD2. In germline, CDR1 is SGHAT, CDR2 FQNNGV. V gave up 3 bases and J gave up 4 bases; unmatched junction bases: 6. CDR3 size: 16 residues. The CDR3 DNA reads as TGTGCCAGCAGCTTCACTAGCGGGGGCCTCGCAGATACGCAGTATTTT. This gives the protein CASSFTSGGLADTQYF.

About this clone itself: At one end the junction does not follow the germline gene, possibly because of a read error. The chain couples TRBV7-7 to TRBJ1-1, with D possibly matching TRBD1 (5 bases). CDR3 length equals 13 residues. Germline V lookup: CDR1 SSHAT, CDR2 FNYEAQ (reference sequence). The CDR3 DNA is TGTGCTAGCAGCTTGACAGTGAACACTGAAGCTTTCTTT. This codes for CASSLTVNTEAFF.

The V and J genes are TRBV5-1 and TRBJ2-1, with 7 bases lining up with TRBD1. This CDR3 is built from 13 residues. Unmatched junction bases numbered 8, after V lost 4 bases and J lost 10 bases. The germline V gene encodes CDR1 SGHRS and CDR2 YFSETQ. In DNA, the CDR3 is TGCGCCAGCAGCAAGGACAGGACCGGGGAGCAGTTCTTC. It encodes CASSKDRTGEQFF.

This clone appeared once. This chain links TRBV6-5 with TRBJ1-2; weak D call: TRBD1 (6 bases). Germline CDR1 and CDR2: MNHEY and SVGAGI. This CDR3 is 16 amino acids long. Trimming left V 0 bases short and J 2 bases short, with 13 bases between. Here the CDR3 DNA reads TGTGCCAGCAGTTACTCGAGGGGGGGCCGGAACTATGGCTACACCTTC. It codes for CASSYSRGGRNYGYTF.

Remarks on this clone: At one of its ends the junction is not consistent with the germline gene, which may arise from a read error. The V and J genes are TRBV7-9 and TRBJ1-6; D might be TRBD1 (5 bases). Looked up from germline, CDR1 is SEHNR and CDR2 is FQNEAQ (reference sequence). This CDR3 contains 12 residues. This chain's CDR3 is CVSTGVLGPLHF. CDR3 DNA sequence: TGTGTCAGCACGGGGGTATTAGGACCCCTCCACTTT.

The chain has TRBV30 and TRBJ1-6; D gene unclear. Per germline, CDR1 GTSNPN and CDR2 SVGIG (reference sequence). This CDR3 has 13 residues. The V gene lost 3 bases and the J gene lost 4 bases, with 7 bases spanning the gap. The CDR3 loop reads CAWSTDYNSPLHF. CDR3 DNA sequence: TGTGCCTGGAGCACAGATTATAATTCACCCCTCCACTTT. The full variable domain, with the rest looked up from reference TRBV30 and TRBJ1-6, is SQTIHQWPATLVQPVGSPLSLECTVEGTSNPNLYWYRQAAGRGLQLLFYSVGIGQISSEVPQNLSASRPQDRQFILSSKKLLLSDSGFYLCAWSTDYNSPLHFGNGTRLTVT.

This chain joins TRBV5-1 and TRBJ2-7, with no clear D. This CDR3 contains 14 residues. In germline, CDR1 is SGHRS, CDR2 YFSETQ. Trimming took 0 bases from V and 5 from J, leaving 12 bases between them. The DNA for the CDR3 is TGCGCCAGCAGCTTGGCTAGTACGGTGGACGAGCAGTACTTC. Translated: CASSLASTVDEQYF.

The chain recombines TRBV20-1 with TRBJ2-1, with D possibly being TRBD2 (5 bases). This CDR3 region has 10 residues. Germline V gives CDR1 DFQATT, CDR2 SNEGSKA (reference sequence). The V and J ends lost 3 bases and 10 bases respectively, with 7 bases between them. The CDR3, as DNA: TGCAGTGCTAGCCCGGGAGAGCAGTTCTTC. It codes for CSASPGEQFF.

The chain links TRBV5-1 to TRBJ2-7; D may be TRBD2 (6 bases). From germline, CDR1 is SGHRS and CDR2 YFSETQ. The V gene lost 0 bases and the J gene lost 0 bases, with 13 bases spanning the gap. CDR3 size: 16 residues. Here the CDR3 reads CASSLGGTQSSYEQYF. DNA of the CDR3: TGCGCCAGCAGCTTGGGGGGGACTCAGAGCTCCTACGAGCAGTACTTC. The variable domain in full, with the rest retrieved from reference TRBV5-1 and TRBJ2-7, is KAGVTQTPRYLIKTRGQQVTLSCSPISGHRSVSWYQQTPGQGLQFLFEYFSETQRNKGNFPGRFSGRQFSNSRSEMNVSTLELGDSALYLCASSLGGTQSSYEQYFGPGTRLTVT.

V gene TRBV5-1 combines with J gene TRBJ1-2; TRBD1 agrees at 9 bases. Germline V lookup: CDR1 SGHRS, CDR2 YFSETQ. The V segment lost 0 bases and the J segment 5 bases; nucleotides outside the gene matches: 14. The CDR3 runs 18 residues. CDR3 coding DNA: TGCGCCAGCAGCTTGGACAGTCGACCGGGACAGGGAGATTATGGCTACACCTTC. This codes for CASSLDSRPGQGDYGYTF. Full variable domain (missing parts from reference TRBV5-1 and TRBJ1-2): KAGVTQTPRYLIKTRGQQVTLSCSPISGHRSVSWYQQTPGQGLQFLFEYFSETQRNKGNFPGRFSGRQFSNSRSEMNVSTLELGDSALYLCASSLDSRPGQGDYGYTFGSGTRLTVV.

This chain joins TRBV2 and TRBJ2-7; D is unresolved. The germline V and J ends were trimmed by 6 bases and 0 bases, with 9 bases remaining between them. This CDR3 is built from 13 residues. Germline loops: CDR1 SNHLY, CDR2 FYNNEI. The DNA of the CDR3 is TGTGCCAGCAGGTCGCTAGGCTCCTACGAGCAGTACTTC. As protein: CASRSLGSYEQYF.

This chain joins TRBV9 and TRBJ1-5; D is unresolved. Germline CDR1 and CDR2: SGDLS and YYNGEE. Trimming pared 0 bases from V and 0 bases from J, leaving 13 bases between. There are 17 residues in the CDR3. The CDR3 region has the DNA TGTGCCAGCAGCGTAGTCACGGGATACTTTAGCAATCAGCCCCAGCATTTT. Protein product: CASSVVTGYFSNQPQHF.

The chain employs TRBV9 and TRBJ1-6, with D possibly matching TRBD1 (6 bases). The germline CDR1 and CDR2 sequences are SGDLS and YYNGEE. V lost 3 bases and J 8 bases, leaving 12 bases between the germline ends. There are 14 residues in the CDR3. CDR3: CASSEDSGYSPLHF. CDR3 bases: TGTGCCAGCAGCGAGGACAGTGGCTATTCACCCCTCCACTTT.

This chain joins TRBV9 and TRBJ2-1, with D perhaps matching TRBD2 (5 bases). Trimming left V 0 bases short and J 4 bases short, with 14 bases between. CDR1 and CDR2 from the germline V gene are SGDLS and YYNGEE. CDR3 length equals 16 residues. The chain's CDR3 is CASSVAGGLGYNEQFF. DNA of the CDR3: TGTGCCAGCAGCGTAGCTGGCGGGCTAGGATACAATGAGCAGTTCTTC.

Only a few counts were recorded for this clone. The chain has TRBV7-3 and TRBJ2-2; no definite D call. From germline, CDR1 is SGHTA and CDR2 FQGTGA. The germline V and J ends were trimmed by 5 bases and 3 bases, with 7 bases remaining between them. The CDR3 has 13 residues. The CDR3: CASSPLHTGELFF. CDR3 bases: TGTGCCAGCAGCCCACTCCACACCGGGGAGCTGTTTTTT.

In nucleotides, the CDR3 is TGTGCCAGCAGTTTAACAGGGGGCCGGACAGATACGCAGTATTTT. This encodes CASSLTGGRTDTQYF. V usage is TRBV28 and J usage is TRBJ2-3; TRBD1 agrees at 9 bases. The CDR3 contains 15 residues. Germline lookup yields CDR1 MDHEN and CDR2 SYDVKM. V gave up 2 bases and J gave up 3 bases; unmatched junction bases: 3.

This chain uses TRBV6-5 with TRBJ1-1; D possibly corresponds to TRBD1 (5 bases). The CDR3 extends over 11 amino acids. Germline assignment: CDR1 MNHEY and CDR2 SVGAGI. Trimming cost V 6 bases and J 6 bases, with 8 bases left between them. This chain's CDR3 is CASRQGAEAFF. In DNA form, the CDR3 reads TGTGCCAGCAGGCAGGGCGCTGAAGCTTTCTTT.

The rearrangement joins TRBV19 to TRBJ2-7, with TRBD2 matching over 14 bases. Trimming took 3 bases from V and 0 from J; bases not matched to a gene: 10. Germline V gene lookup returns CDR1 LNHDA and CDR2 SQIVND (reference sequence). This CDR3 is built from 19 residues. The CDR3 reads CASSMRTSGGQGHSYEQYF. The CDR3 DNA is TGTGCCAGTAGTATGAGGACTAGCGGGGGGCAGGGGCACTCCTACGAGCAGTACTTC.

The chain combines TRBV9 with TRBJ1-4, with unresolved D. CDR1 and CDR2 from the germline V gene are SGDLS and YYNGEE. This CDR3 has 15 amino acids. Trimming pared 0 bases from V and 2 bases from J, leaving 8 bases between. CDR3 in amino acids: CASSVASDTNEKLFF. The CDR3 DNA reads as TGTGCCAGCAGCGTAGCATCAGATACTAATGAAAAACTGTTTTTT.

The chain links TRBV6-6 to TRBJ1-2; D may be TRBD1 (6 bases). Trimming cost V 4 bases and J 8 bases, with 17 bases left between them. There are 14 residues in the CDR3. Germline V lookup: CDR1 MNHNY, CDR2 SVGAGI (reference sequence). CDR3 loop: CASSSRAGAGGYTF. CDR3 sequence (DNA): TGTGCCAGCAGTTCACGAGCAGGGGCCGGCGGCTACACCTTC.

This chain joins TRBV19 and TRBJ2-1, with a tentative D call TRBD2 (7 bases). V lost 7 bases, J lost 4 bases, and 17 bases lay in between. Germline CDR1 and CDR2: LNHDA and SQIVND (reference sequence). The CDR3 runs 15 residues. CDR3 DNA sequence: TGTGCCAGTACGGGGGGCGGGGGCCGTTACAATGAGCAGTTCTTC. Residues: CASTGGGGRYNEQFF.

The J gene is TRBJ2-3, the V gene TRBV29-1; TRBD2 matches 11 bases. Germline V gene lookup returns CDR1 SQVTM and CDR2 ANQGSEA. J gave up 2 bases and V 3 bases, and 4 bases lay outside the gene matches. The CDR3 consists of 15 residues. The CDR3 DNA follows: TGCAGCGTTGACGGGACTAGCGGAACCACAGATACGCAGTATTTT. Its protein is CSVDGTSGTTDTQYF.